This T cell receptor beta chain stems from a study of T-cell memory formation after mild COVID-19. Regarding the study as a whole: Pre-infection memory held some responding clones, suggesting pre-existing cross-reactive T cells responded. CD4+ contracting clones were found mainly in CM and EM, and CD8+ ones in EMRA.

TCRdb re-called the 5' RACE reads with MiXCR, one entry per CDR3 protein. This table holds approximately 150,000 distinct CDR3 sequences, 15% to 20% found once. The germline V gene has CDR1 LGHNA and CDR2 YNFKEQ. This CDR3 is built from 15 residues. V lost 0 bases to trimming and J lost 8 bases, with 15 bases between them. Comment on this clonotype: Its antigen is not identified.

V gene TRBV4-2 combines with J gene TRBJ2-3; TRBD2 is a possible D gene (6 bases). The sequencing input was PBMCs or a T cell subset sorted from them (not recorded which). The sequence came from an adult woman who had mild COVID-19 (a few samples of this study predate the infection). Cell type and time point are not known. CDR3 DNA: TGTGCCAGCAGCCAAGAGGGGGGTAGCGAAGCTACGCAGTATTTT. Translation gives CASSQEGGSEATQYF.